The 19 T cell receptor beta chains below all came from one sample that was sequenced in a study of T cell clonotyping in hematopoietic cell transplantation. Libraries were prepared by immunoSEQ multiplex PCR; TCRdb keeps only in-frame clonotypes and omits some of them. The sample lists 65,000 to 80,000 clones; less than 96% were seen once. Time point given: recipient sample about 28 days before transplant, after cytoreduction. The sample here was peripheral blood mononuclear cells, taken before stem cell transplant. These receptors were obtained from a woman between 50 and 59 years old with acute myeloid leukemia. Some clones in this sample may be carry-over from other donors' samples.

The V and J genes are TRBV7-2 and TRBJ2-6, with 10 bases that match TRBD1. The CDR3 length is 17 residues. In germline, CDR1 is SGHTA, CDR2 FQGNSA. J lost 1 base, V lost 2 bases, and 2 bases had no gene match. The CDR3 reads CASSLRQGASGANVLTF. The CDR3, as DNA: TGTGCCAGCAGCTTACGACAGGGGGCTTCTGGGGCCAACGTCCTGACTTTC. Variable domain in full (rest from reference TRBV7-2 and TRBJ2-6): GAGVSQSPSNKVTEKGKDVELRCDPISGHTALYWYRQSLGQGLEFLIYFQGNSAPDKSGLPSDRFSAERTGGSVSTLTIQRTQQEDSAVYLCASSLRQGASGANVLTFGAGSRLTVL.

The chain carries TRBV19 and TRBJ1-6, with D perhaps TRBD1 (5 bases). Germline V gene lookup returns CDR1 LNHDA and CDR2 SQIVND (reference sequence). The CDR3 runs to 14 residues. Trimming cost V 6 bases and J 7 bases, with 13 bases left between them. CDR3 sequence reads: CASRATGANSPLHF. DNA of the CDR3: TGTGCCAGTAGGGCAACAGGTGCCAATTCACCCCTCCACTTT.

This chain uses TRBV2 with TRBJ2-6; 8 bases are shared with TRBD1. Unmatched junction bases numbered 2, after V lost 6 bases and J lost 4 bases. The CDR3 covers 14 residues. Germline-derived CDR1 and CDR2 are SNHLY and FYNNEI. This chain's CDR3 is CASSQGAGANVLTF. CDR3 bases: TGTGCCAGCAGCCAGGGGGCCGGGGCCAACGTCCTGACTTTC.

This rearrangement joins TRBV9 to TRBJ2-5; 7 positions match TRBD1. Trimming cost V 3 bases and J 5 bases; bases outside gene matches: 10. This CDR3 is built from 15 residues. Germline CDR1 is SGDLS and CDR2 is YYNGEE. Written as DNA, the CDR3 is TGTGCCAGCAGCGCCCCTACAGGGGCGGTTGAGACCCAGTACTTC. Translated: CASSAPTGAVETQYF.

The rearrangement links TRBV19 to TRBJ2-5, with a tentative D call TRBD2 (5 bases). Trimming pared 8 bases from V and 0 bases from J, leaving 22 bases between. This CDR3 is built from 17 residues. The germline V gene encodes CDR1 LNHDA and CDR2 SQIVND (reference sequence). As DNA, the CDR3 is TGTGCCAGTGGAAACGGGGTTGGGGTGTATCACCAAGAGACCCAGTACTTC. Its protein product is CASGNGVGVYHQETQYF.

This clone was seen once. The V call is TRBV7-6, the J call TRBJ2-1; 10 nucleotides agree with TRBD2. Germline V gene sequence: CDR1 SGHVS, CDR2 FNYEAQ. With 4 bases clipped from V and 5 bases from J, the junction kept 2 bases outside the gene matches. The CDR3 sequence is 14 residues long. Written as DNA, the CDR3 is TGTGCCAGCAGCTCGGGACTAGCGAACAATGAGCAGTTCTTC. This sequence encodes CASSSGLANNEQFF.

The chain recombines TRBV29-1 with TRBJ2-5; 8 nucleotides align to TRBD1. This CDR3 has 15 residues. V lost 6 bases, J lost 4 bases, and 13 bases stayed unmatched. Germline CDR1 and CDR2: SQVTM and ANQGSEA. The CDR3 region is CSVDKRQGFVETQYF. DNA of the CDR3: TGCAGCGTAGATAAAAGACAGGGGTTCGTAGAGACCCAGTACTTC. Based on the CDR3 plus reference TRBV29-1 and TRBJ2-5, the full variable domain is SAVISQKPSRDICQRGTSLTIQCQVDSQVTMMFWYRQQPGQSLTLIATANQGSEATYESGFVIDKFPISRPNLTFSTLTVSNMSPEDSSIYLCSVDKRQGFVETQYFGPGTRLLVL.

This clone was seen only once. The genes are TRBV25-1 and TRBJ2-7, with TRBD2 matching over 8 bases. V lost 7 bases, J lost 4 bases, and 6 bases stayed unmatched. The CDR3 has 13 residues. Germline V lookup: CDR1 MGHDK, CDR2 SYGVNS. For the CDR3, the DNA is TGTGCCAGCAATAACGGGAGGGGGTACGAGCAGTACTTC. Residues: CASNNGRGYEQYF.

The chain has TRBV29-1 and TRBJ2-7, with TRBD1 matching over 8 bases. V was clipped by 4 bases and J by 4 bases; unmatched bases: 3. This CDR3 comprises 12 residues. Germline CDR1 and CDR2: SQVTM and ANQGSEA. As DNA, the CDR3 is TGCAGCGTTGCAGGGGGCGATTACGAGCAGTACTTC. Encoded protein: CSVAGGDYEQYF.

The V call is TRBV7-6, the J call TRBJ2-1, with a tentative D call TRBD2 (5 bases). The CDR3 runs to 16 residues. V was trimmed by 5 bases and J by 5 bases, leaving 19 bases between them. Germline loops: CDR1 SGHVS, CDR2 FNYEAQ. The CDR3 coding sequence is TGTGCCAGCAGCCCCCATTACCGGGATAGAGACAATGAGCAGTTCTTC. This encodes CASSPHYRDRDNEQFF.

V and J are TRBV19 and TRBJ1-1; D is ambiguous. The CDR3 is 14 residues long. The germline gives CDR1 LNHDA, CDR2 SQIVND (reference sequence). V was cut by 3 bases and J by 6 bases, with 14 bases left in between. The DNA for the CDR3 is TGTGCCAGTAGTATTAGTCCGGGGTGGTCTGAAGCTTTCTTT. Translation gives CASSISPGWSEAFF.

The chain combines TRBV4-1 with TRBJ2-1; D tentatively reads TRBD1 or TRBD2 (6 bases each). The V gene lost 0 bases and the J gene lost 2 bases, with 11 bases spanning the gap. The CDR3 is 16 residues long. Per the germline V gene, CDR1 is MGHRA and CDR2 is YSYEKL. The CDR3 DNA sequence: TGCGCCAGCAGCCAAGAAGGGGGGCCCCCCTACAATGAGCAGTTCTTC. Translated, it gives CASSQEGGPPYNEQFF.

V is TRBV28 and J is TRBJ2-7; 8 bases are shared with TRBD1. The CDR3 has 13 residues. Trimming cost V 5 bases and J 5 bases; bases outside gene matches: 5. Per germline, CDR1 MDHEN and CDR2 SYDVKM. The CDR3 here is CASSPPDRDEQYF. The CDR3 coding sequence is TGTGCCAGCAGTCCCCCGGACAGGGACGAGCAGTACTTC. Full variable domain (rest looked up from reference TRBV28 and TRBJ2-7): DVKVTQSSRYLVKRTGEKVFLECVQDMDHENMFWYRQDPGLGLRLIYFSYDVKMKEKGDIPEGYSVSREKKERFSLILESASTNQTSMYLCASSPPDRDEQYFGPGTRLTVT.

This clone was seen once. CDR3 coding DNA: TGTGCCAGCAGCAAAAGACAGGGGGCTATTGGAGATGAAAAACTGTTTTTT. It encodes CASSKRQGAIGDEKLFF. This chain connects TRBV5-4 to TRBJ1-4, with 10 bases aligning to TRBD1. CDR1 is SGHNT, CDR2 YYREEE, per germline (reference sequence). V gave up 4 bases and J gave up 6 bases; unmatched junction bases: 12. The CDR3 is 17 residues long.

The rearrangement links TRBV2 to TRBJ1-4; D may be TRBD1 (5 bases). Trimming removed 4 bases at V and 12 bases at J, with 15 bases between. In germline, CDR1 is SNHLY, CDR2 FYNNEI. The CDR3 length is 13 residues. The CDR3 is CASSGGRNVELFF. CDR3 nucleotide sequence: TGTGCCAGCAGTGGGGGGAGGAATGTGGAACTGTTTTTT.

This clone was found once. CDR3 in amino acids: CASSSLGGYTF. The CDR3 DNA reads TGTGCCAGCAGCTCCCTCGGTGGCTACACCTTC. The chain recombines TRBV9 with TRBJ1-2; no clear D gene. V was pared by 4 bases and J by 7 bases, with 8 bases between. This CDR3 comprises 11 residues. The V gene's germline CDR1 is SGDLS and CDR2 YYNGEE.

J is TRBJ2-3 and V is TRBV20-1; no reliable D call. The V end lost 1 base, the J end lost 3 bases, and 2 bases lay between the germline ends. The CDR3 totals 11 residues. In germline, CDR1 is DFQATT, CDR2 SNEGSKA (reference sequence). The CDR3 reads CSARGTDTQYF. The CDR3 nucleotides read TGCAGTGCTAGAGGGACAGATACGCAGTATTTT.

The rearrangement links TRBV15 to TRBJ2-5; perhaps TRBD2 as D (5 bases). With 0 bases removed from V and 1 base from J, the gap between germline ends came to 9 bases. CDR3 size: 15 residues. Germline V gene sequence: CDR1 LNHNV, CDR2 YYDKDF (reference sequence). CDR3 sequence (DNA): TGTGCCACCAGCAGAGAAAGCGGAACCCAAGAGACCCAGTACTTC. Its translation is CATSRESGTQETQYF.

The chain couples TRBV30 to TRBJ2-6; D remains unclear. This CDR3 comprises 12 residues. CDR1 is GTSNPN and CDR2 is SVGIG in the germline V gene (reference sequence). Trimming took off 4 bases at V and 2 bases at J, with 3 bases between the two ends. CDR3 DNA: TGTGCCTGGACCCCTGGGGCCAACGTCCTGACTTTC. Protein product: CAWTPGANVLTF.